This T cell receptor beta chain was sequenced in a study of blood T cell repertoires in COVID-19. A Seattle source enrolled patients during active infection and followed them longitudinally. The CDR3 contains 14 residues. Looked up from germline, CDR1 is MNHNY and CDR2 is SVGAGI (reference sequence). Trimming pared 2 bases from V and 2 bases from J, leaving 9 bases between. Method: immunoSEQ multiplex PCR; TCRdb's copy keeps in-frame clones and lacks some. The sample has about 110,000 clones, over 60% seen once; the top ten hold 5% to 8%. This clonotype originated in an elderly man with COVID-19, enrolled during active disease. Material: peripheral blood. The chain links TRBV6-6 to TRBJ2-5; D perhaps matches TRBD2 (5 bases). The CDR3 nucleotides read TGTGCCAGCAGTTACGTGGGAGTACAAGAGACCCAGTACTTC. It codes for CASSYVGVQETQYF.